A single sample is the source of the 24 T cell receptor beta chains below, sequenced in a study of blood T cells in healthy people across ages. The authors ran a second PCR of 7 to 11 cycles using a sample-barcoded 5' primer and a J-beta primer mix. TCRdb ran MiXCR on the 5' RACE reads and lists one entry per CDR3 protein. This sample has fewer than 1.5 million distinct CDR3 sequences; around 39% occur once, and the top ten carry approximately 7.9%. Sequencing was performed on blood. The receptors come from a woman under 30 in good health.

This clonotype was seen a handful of times. The chain is built from TRBV4-1 and TRBJ2-1; the D is unclear. The V gene's germline CDR1 is MGHRA and CDR2 YSYEKL. V lost 7 bases and J 0 bases, leaving 4 bases between the germline ends. The CDR3 is 12 residues long. This chain's CDR3 is CASIDSYNEQFF. The CDR3 DNA sequence: TGCGCCAGCATCGACTCCTACAATGAGCAGTTCTTC.

There are a few counts of this clonotype. The chain combines TRBV20-1 with TRBJ2-3; D is tentatively TRBD1 or TRBD2 (6 bases each). Germline V gene lookup returns CDR1 DFQATT and CDR2 SNEGSKA (reference sequence). Trimming took 3 bases from V and 2 from J, leaving 21 bases between them. The CDR3 contains 17 residues. CDR3 coding DNA: TGCAGTGCTAGTAGGCGGTGGGGGGCTTCTTCCACAGATACGCAGTATTTT. Its protein is CSASRRWGASSTDTQYF.

The chain combines TRBV29-1 with TRBJ2-7; 8 bases match TRBD1. This CDR3 is 15 amino acids long. With 6 bases clipped from V and 0 bases from J, the junction kept 10 bases outside the gene matches. The germline gives CDR1 SQVTM, CDR2 ANQGSEA. CDR3 nucleotide sequence: TGCAGCGTGGCCGCCCAGACAGGGGCCTCCTACGAGCAGTACTTC. This codes for CSVAAQTGASYEQYF.

This clonotype has a handful of counts. The chain employs TRBV20-1 and TRBJ1-5, with 10 nucleotides matching TRBD1. Germline lookup yields CDR1 DFQATT and CDR2 SNEGSKA (reference sequence). CDR3 length equals 17 residues. The J segment lost 0 bases and the V segment lost 2 bases, leaving 7 bases of the junction unmatched. The chain's CDR3 is CSARTTGTGASNQPQHF. DNA of the CDR3: TGCAGTGCTAGAACTACCGGGACAGGGGCTAGCAATCAGCCCCAGCATTTT.

The rearrangement joins TRBV7-2 to TRBJ1-5, with a weak D call TRBD1 (5 bases). In germline, CDR1 is SGHTA, CDR2 FQGNSA. Trimming cost V 5 bases and J 9 bases, with 8 bases left between them. The CDR3 has 11 amino acids. The DNA for the CDR3 is TGTGCCAGCAGCCCAGGGTTGCCCCAGCATTTT. This codes for CASSPGLPQHF.

This clonotype was recorded a few times. V usage is TRBV10-3 and J usage is TRBJ2-5, with D perhaps matching TRBD2 (6 bases). The V gene lost 7 bases and the J gene lost 1 base, with 10 bases spanning the gap. The germline gives CDR1 ENHRY, CDR2 SYGVKD. The CDR3 has 13 amino acids. CDR3: CAIMAGSQETQYF. The CDR3 DNA reads as TGTGCCATCATGGCGGGGAGCCAAGAGACCCAGTACTTC.

This clonotype has more than one count but fewer than ten. The chain has TRBV20-1 and TRBJ1-4; a possible D gene is TRBD1 (5 bases). CDR1 and CDR2 (germline): DFQATT, SNEGSKA (reference sequence). This CDR3 contains 12 residues. Trimming left V 0 bases short and J 7 bases short, with 6 bases between. The CDR3 loop reads CSAREDIEKLFF. CDR3 sequence (DNA): TGCAGTGCTAGAGAGGACATTGAAAAACTGTTTTTT.

The chain couples TRBV6-5 to TRBJ2-1, with 8 bases fitting TRBD2. Germline V gene sequence: CDR1 MNHEY, CDR2 SVGAGI. This CDR3 comprises 15 residues. V gave up 6 bases and J gave up 8 bases; unmatched junction bases: 12. As DNA, the CDR3 is TGTGCCAGCAGCACCCATGGCGGGAGGATATATGAGCAGTTCTTC. As protein: CASSTHGGRIYEQFF.

The genes are TRBV12-3 or TRBV12-4 and TRBJ1-5; the D is unclear. The CDR3 spans 15 residues. Trimming removed 2 bases from V and 3 bases from J, with 11 bases in between. Here the CDR3 reads CASSLQATNNQPQHF. The CDR3, as DNA: TGTGCCAGCAGTTTACAGGCGACGAACAATCAGCCCCAGCATTTT.

The rearrangement links TRBV5-1 to TRBJ2-7; D might be TRBD1 or TRBD2, each matching 5 bases. Germline V gene sequence: CDR1 SGHRS, CDR2 YFSETQ. Trimming shortened V by 7 bases and J by 1 base, and 12 bases separated the two germline ends. The CDR3 runs to 13 residues. As DNA, the CDR3 is TGCGCCAGCGCTAGGGACGGATCCTACGAGCAGTACTTC. Encoded protein: CASARDGSYEQYF. Full variable domain (remainder filled in from reference TRBV5-1 and TRBJ2-7): KAGVTQTPRYLIKTRGQQVTLSCSPISGHRSVSWYQQTPGQGLQFLFEYFSETQRNKGNFPGRFSGRQFSNSRSEMNVSTLELGDSALYLCASARDGSYEQYFGPGTRLTVT.

This chain joins TRBV4-1 and TRBJ2-3; D uncertain. This CDR3 region has 15 residues. V shed 6 bases and J shed 0 bases, with 13 bases lying between them. Germline CDR1 and CDR2: MGHRA and YSYEKL. Here the CDR3 DNA reads TGCGCCAGCAGTTTAGGGTTAGTTAGCACAGATACGCAGTATTTT. This gives the protein CASSLGLVSTDTQYF.

There are a few counts of this clonotype. V usage is TRBV5-6 and J usage is TRBJ1-2; TRBD1 matches 7 bases. Germline V gene data show CDR1 as SGHDT and CDR2 as YYEEEE. This CDR3 comprises 14 residues. V gave up 4 bases and J gave up 7 bases; unmatched junction bases: 10. The DNA for the CDR3 is TGTGCCAGCAGCCCCCGGGACAGCCGGTTTGGCTACACCTTC. Translation gives CASSPRDSRFGYTF. The whole variable domain, remainder taken from reference TRBV5-6 and TRBJ1-2, is DAGVTQSPTHLIKTRGQQVTLRCSPKSGHDTVSWYQQALGQGPQFIFQYYEEEERQRGNFPDRFSGHQFPNYSSELNVNALLLGDSALYLCASSPRDSRFGYTFGSGTRLTVV.

This sequence joins TRBV11-2 and TRBJ1-1, with D perhaps TRBD1 (6 bases). Germline CDR1 SGHAT, CDR2 FQNNGV. The V gene lost 1 base and the J gene lost 7 bases, with 16 bases spanning the gap. This CDR3 is built from 15 residues. CDR3 sequence: CASSLVGRGASEAFF. CDR3 DNA: TGTGCCAGCAGCTTAGTTGGTAGGGGGGCCAGTGAAGCTTTCTTT.

Only a few counts were recorded for this clonotype. The J gene is TRBJ1-2, the V gene TRBV5-1; D gene unclear. This CDR3 comprises 14 residues. V was clipped by 3 bases and J by 0 bases, with 9 bases between them. Per the germline V gene, CDR1 is SGHRS and CDR2 is YFSETQ. The CDR3 coding sequence is TGCGCCAGCAGCTCAGGAGTGGCTAACTATGGCTACACCTTC. Its protein product is CASSSGVANYGYTF.

The chain links TRBV6-4 to TRBJ2-2; TRBD2 matches at 11 bases. The CDR3 is 17 amino acids. J lost 4 bases, V lost 0 bases, and 4 bases had no gene match. Germline-derived CDR1 and CDR2 are MRHNA and SNTAGT. The CDR3 sequence: CASSDSKLAGATGELFF. The CDR3 nucleotides are TGTGCCAGCAGTGACTCGAAACTAGCGGGAGCCACCGGGGAGCTGTTTTTT.

The chain uses TRBV2 and TRBJ1-1, with D maybe TRBD1 (5 bases). The CDR3 is made up of 15 amino acids. The germline gives CDR1 SNHLY, CDR2 FYNNEI. Trimming pared 6 bases from V and 1 base from J, leaving 15 bases between. The CDR3 loop is CASRGQENWNTEAFF. Here the CDR3 DNA reads TGTGCCAGCAGGGGGCAGGAGAACTGGAACACTGAAGCTTTCTTT.

This rearrangement joins TRBV20-1 to TRBJ1-4, with D tentatively TRBD1 (5 bases). V was clipped by 1 base and J by 4 bases, with 13 bases between them. The CDR3 is made up of 15 amino acids. Germline V gene sequence: CDR1 DFQATT, CDR2 SNEGSKA (reference sequence). The CDR3 protein is CSARVLRGGNEKLFF. CDR3 DNA: TGCAGTGCTAGAGTCTTGCGGGGGGGTAATGAAAAACTGTTTTTT.

As to this clonotype: An end of the junction differs from the germline gene, which may be a read error. The chain employs TRBV12-3 or TRBV12-4 and TRBJ2-3; a weak D match, TRBD2 (5 bases). The CDR3 sequence is 16 residues long. This CDR3 reads CASGLKADLHTDTQYF. CDR3 bases: TGTGCCAGCGGTTTGAAGGCGGACTTACACACAGATACGCAGTATTTT.

This clonotype was recorded a few times. The V gene is TRBV20-1, the J gene TRBJ2-3; 9 nucleotides align to TRBD1. The germline V gene encodes CDR1 DFQATT and CDR2 SNEGSKA (reference sequence). The CDR3 has 14 residues. The trim removed 3 bases at V and 6 bases at J, leaving 7 bases unmatched. The CDR3 loop reads CSASNRGQGDTQYF. In nucleotides, the CDR3 is TGCAGTGCTAGTAACAGGGGGCAAGGGGATACGCAGTATTTT.

This chain uses TRBV5-1 with TRBJ1-4, with no clear D. This CDR3 spans 15 amino acids. From germline, CDR1 is SGHRS and CDR2 YFSETQ. V was clipped by 4 bases and J by 6 bases, with 16 bases between them. CDR3 nucleotides: TGCGCCAGCAGCCCCGGCCGGCAGTCGGATGAAAAACTGTTTTTT. Translation gives CASSPGRQSDEKLFF.

This clonotype was observed a handful of times. The chain employs TRBV5-1 and TRBJ2-3; D not resolved. The CDR3 covers 16 residues. V was pared by 1 base and J by 3 bases, with 15 bases between. CDR1 is SGHRS, CDR2 YFSETQ, per germline. CDR3 protein: CASSLYTLFGTDTQYF. The CDR3 nucleotides read TGCGCCAGCAGCTTGTATACGCTATTCGGTACAGATACGCAGTATTTT.

This clonotype was observed a few times. The rearrangement joins TRBV15 to TRBJ2-5; D not certain. CDR1 LNHNV and CDR2 YYDKDF come from the germline V gene (reference sequence). The CDR3 contains 12 residues. Between the trimmed V and J ends, which lost 5 bases and 2 bases, there was a span of 6 bases. The CDR3 nucleotides are TGTGCCACCAGCGGATCGCAAGAGACCCAGTACTTC. It encodes CATSGSQETQYF.

Comments on this clonotype: A junction end diverges from the germline sequence, so it may reflect a read error. DNA for the CDR3: TGTGCTAGCAGCTTAGGCCCCCGGGGACAGGGGACGGCAGATACGCAGTATTTT. Encoded protein: CASSLGPRGQGTADTQYF. The chain recombines TRBV7-7 with TRBJ2-3; 10 bases line up with TRBD1. This CDR3 is built from 18 residues. Germline V gene lookup returns CDR1 SSHAT and CDR2 FNYEAQ (reference sequence).

Worth noting for this clonotype: At one of its ends the junction is not consistent with the germline gene, which may arise from a read error. This chain links TRBV7-2 with TRBJ2-3; D is undetermined. The length of the CDR3 is 13 residues. CDR1 and CDR2 from the germline V gene are SGHTA and FQGNSA. In DNA form, the CDR3 reads TGTGCCAGCAGCGTAGCCTACTCGGATACGCAGTATTTT. Encoded protein: CASSVAYSDTQYF.